The source of this TCR beta chain is a study of T cells after yellow fever vaccination. The overall study: With SMART-Seq v4 Ultra Low Input, the fractions containing low cell numbers were prepared.

To note about this clonotype: Its specificity is unknown.

Study-wide points: After the booster, roughly 96% of CD4 and about nine tenths of CD8 primary-response clones were re-detected. Only a small proportion of the clonotypes turned up in both the CD4 and the CD8 compartments, likely arising from convergent recombination.

UMIs were added to TCR cDNA along with a universal primer site when it was made by 5'RACE template switching. From the 5' RACE reads, TCRdb called clonotypes with MiXCR, one entry per CDR3 protein. The top ten clones hold around 3.5% of a sample with over 250,000 distinct CDR3 sequences, about 5% of them seen once. The CDR3 loop spans 15 amino acids. Germline V gene lookup returns CDR1 ENHRY and CDR2 SYGVKD. Trimming took 5 bases from V and 2 from J, leaving 12 bases between them. Sequencing was performed on CD4+ T cells sorted from PBMCs, taken on the day of the yellow fever booster vaccination. V gene TRBV10-3 combines with J gene TRBJ2-2, with D perhaps assigned TRBD1 or TRBD2 (6 bases each). This TCR was sampled from a man aged 18-30 years who received the YFV17D yellow fever vaccine. The CDR3 here is CAISRGAVNTGELFF. The CDR3, as DNA: TGTGCCATCAGTAGGGGGGCAGTTAACACCGGGGAGCTGTTTTTT.